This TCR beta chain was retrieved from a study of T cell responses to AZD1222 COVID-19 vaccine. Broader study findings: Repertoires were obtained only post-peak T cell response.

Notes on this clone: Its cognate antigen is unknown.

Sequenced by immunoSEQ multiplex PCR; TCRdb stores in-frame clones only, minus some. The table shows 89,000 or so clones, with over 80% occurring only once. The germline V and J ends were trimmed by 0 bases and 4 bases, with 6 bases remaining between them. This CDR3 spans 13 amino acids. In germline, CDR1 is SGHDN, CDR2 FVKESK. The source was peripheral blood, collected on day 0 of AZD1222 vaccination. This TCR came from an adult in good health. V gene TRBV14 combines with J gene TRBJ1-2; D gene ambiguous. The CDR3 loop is CASSQDSAYGYTF. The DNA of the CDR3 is TGTGCCAGCAGCCAAGATTCTGCCTATGGCTACACCTTC.